These 7 T cell receptor beta chains were all obtained from the same sample, sequenced in a study of CD8 T cells in ankylosing spondylitis. TCRdb recomputed calls from the 5' RACE reads with MiXCR, one row per CDR3 protein. The table records approximately 300,000 distinct CDR3 sequences, about a fifth of them present only once. Material for sequencing was blood, either unsorted or a sorted T cell fraction (not recorded which). The source is a female donor with ankylosing spondylitis or in good health (not recorded which).

Ten or more counts support this clonotype. The chain uses TRBV5-1 and TRBJ2-5; D unclear. Germline V gene lookup returns CDR1 SGHRS and CDR2 YFSETQ. CDR3 length equals 12 residues. Trimming pared 5 bases from V and 3 bases from J, leaving 8 bases between. The CDR3 DNA reads as TGCGCCAGCAGGGAACAGAAAGAGACCCAGTACTTC. Amino acids: CASREQKETQYF.

The gene calls are TRBV9 and TRBJ2-1, with a tentative D call TRBD2 (7 bases). CDR1 and CDR2 (germline): SGDLS, YYNGEE. The ends were cut back, 7 bases at V and 6 bases at J, with 17 bases in the middle. The length of the CDR3 is 14 residues. CDR3 nucleotides: TGTGCCAGCCAGGAGGGAGGGGGGGGCAATGAGCAGTTCTTC. This gives the protein CASQEGGGGNEQFF.

This clonotype turned up a few times. The chain has TRBV12-3 or TRBV12-4 and TRBJ2-3; TRBD2 aligns across 10 bases. Losses at the gene ends were 7 bases for V and 7 bases for J; bases not matched to a gene: 8. The CDR3 has 14 amino acids. The CDR3 loop reads CASTSSGRVNTQYF. In DNA form, the CDR3 reads TGTGCCAGCACCTCCAGCGGGAGGGTAAATACGCAGTATTTT.

The V and J genes are TRBV28 and TRBJ1-2; the D gene is possibly TRBD1 (6 bases). CDR3 length: 14 residues. CDR1 is MDHEN, CDR2 SYDVKM, per germline. V was trimmed by 3 bases and J by 0 bases, leaving 8 bases between them. CDR3 loop: CASSFGGPNYGYTF. The DNA for the CDR3 is TGTGCCAGCAGTTTCGGGGGCCCTAACTATGGCTACACCTTC.

This chain connects TRBV6-1 to TRBJ1-2; D possibly corresponds to TRBD1 (6 bases). Per the germline V gene, CDR1 is MNHNS and CDR2 is SASEGT. The CDR3 extends over 15 amino acids. V lost 6 bases and J 0 bases, leaving 14 bases between the germline ends. CDR3 region: CASSKLQGANYGYTF. The CDR3 DNA reads TGTGCCAGCAGCAAGCTACAGGGAGCTAACTATGGCTACACCTTC.

This clonotype was detected a few times. The J gene is TRBJ1-1, the V gene TRBV12-3 or TRBV12-4, with TRBD1 matching 8 bases. Trimming removed 3 bases from V and 2 bases from J; junction bases left unmatched: 8. This CDR3 spans 16 amino acids. CDR3 sequence reads: CASSFRTGTGNTEAFF. DNA for the CDR3: TGTGCCAGCAGTTTCCGTACGGGGACAGGCAACACTGAAGCTTTCTTT.

CDR3 sequence (DNA): TGCAGTGCTAGATCTCACGTGATACCCTACGAGCAGTACTTC. It encodes CSARSHVIPYEQYF. This chain uses TRBV20-1 with TRBJ2-7; the D is unclear. CDR3 length: 14 residues. Germline CDR1 reads DFQATT; CDR2 reads SNEGSKA (reference sequence). Between the trimmed V and J ends, which lost 2 bases and 2 bases, there was a span of 13 bases.